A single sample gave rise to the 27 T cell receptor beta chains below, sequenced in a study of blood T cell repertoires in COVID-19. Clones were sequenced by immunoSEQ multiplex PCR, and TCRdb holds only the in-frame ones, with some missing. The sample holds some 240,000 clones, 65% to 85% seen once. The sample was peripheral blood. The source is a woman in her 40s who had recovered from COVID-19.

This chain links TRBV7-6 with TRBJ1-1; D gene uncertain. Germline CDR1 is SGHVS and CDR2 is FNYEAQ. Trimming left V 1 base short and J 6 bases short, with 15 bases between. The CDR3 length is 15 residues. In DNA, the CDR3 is TGTGCCAGCAGCTTAGGGTCTGGGGTGCGGGCTGAAGCTTTCTTT. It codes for CASSLGSGVRAEAFF.

The CDR3 DNA sequence: TGCGCCAGCAGCTTGGTGGGAGGGCCCGATGGCTACACCTTC. This encodes CASSLVGGPDGYTF. The V and J genes are TRBV5-1 and TRBJ1-2; D ambiguous. Deletions cut 0 bases from V and 6 bases from J, with 12 bases between. This CDR3 has 14 amino acids. Germline lookup yields CDR1 SGHRS and CDR2 YFSETQ. Full variable domain (outside the CDR3, taken from reference TRBV5-1 and TRBJ1-2): KAGVTQTPRYLIKTRGQQVTLSCSPISGHRSVSWYQQTPGQGLQFLFEYFSETQRNKGNFPGRFSGRQFSNSRSEMNVSTLELGDSALYLCASSLVGGPDGYTFGSGTRLTVV.

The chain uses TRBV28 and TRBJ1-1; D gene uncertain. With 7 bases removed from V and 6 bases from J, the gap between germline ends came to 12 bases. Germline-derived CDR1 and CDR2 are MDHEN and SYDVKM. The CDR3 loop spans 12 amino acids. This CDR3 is CASNFPEPEAFF. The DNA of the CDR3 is TGTGCCAGCAATTTCCCCGAGCCTGAAGCTTTCTTT.

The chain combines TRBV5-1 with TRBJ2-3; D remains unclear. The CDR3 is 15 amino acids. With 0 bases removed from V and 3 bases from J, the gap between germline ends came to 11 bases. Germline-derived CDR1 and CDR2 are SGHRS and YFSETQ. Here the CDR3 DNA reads TGCGCCAGCAGCTTGGAGTCGGCGAGGACAGATACGCAGTATTTT. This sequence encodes CASSLESARTDTQYF.

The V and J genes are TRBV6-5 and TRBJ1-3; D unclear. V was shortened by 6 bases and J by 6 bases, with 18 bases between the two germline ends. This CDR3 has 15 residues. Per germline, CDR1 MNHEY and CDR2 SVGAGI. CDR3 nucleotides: TGTGCCAGCAGCAAGAAGACAAAGATCGAAAACACCATATATTTT. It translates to CASSKKTKIENTIYF.

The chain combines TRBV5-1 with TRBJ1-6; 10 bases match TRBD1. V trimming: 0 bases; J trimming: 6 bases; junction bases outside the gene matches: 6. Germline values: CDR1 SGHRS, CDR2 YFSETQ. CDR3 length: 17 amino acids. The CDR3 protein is CASSLAVGQGVNSPLHF. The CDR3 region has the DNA TGCGCCAGCAGCTTGGCCGTTGGACAGGGGGTTAATTCACCCCTCCACTTT.

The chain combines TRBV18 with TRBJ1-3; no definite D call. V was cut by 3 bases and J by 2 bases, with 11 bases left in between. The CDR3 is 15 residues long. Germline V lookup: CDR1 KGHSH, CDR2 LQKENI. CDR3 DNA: TGTGCCAGCTCACCGGTCGGTAGAGCTGGAAACACCATATATTTT. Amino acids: CASSPVGRAGNTIYF. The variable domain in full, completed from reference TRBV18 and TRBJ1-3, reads NAGVMQNPRHLVRRRGQEARLRCSPMKGHSHVYWYRQLPEEGLKFMVYLQKENIIDESGMPKERFSAEFPKEGPSILRIQQVVRGDSAAYFCASSPVGRAGNTIYFGEGSWLTVV.

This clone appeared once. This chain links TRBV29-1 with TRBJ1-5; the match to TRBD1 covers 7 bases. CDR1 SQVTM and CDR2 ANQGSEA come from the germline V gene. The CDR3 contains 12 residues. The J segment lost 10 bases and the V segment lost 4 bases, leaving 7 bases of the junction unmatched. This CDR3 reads CSVGTGLAPQHF. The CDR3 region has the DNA TGCAGCGTTGGGACAGGATTAGCTCCCCAGCATTTT.

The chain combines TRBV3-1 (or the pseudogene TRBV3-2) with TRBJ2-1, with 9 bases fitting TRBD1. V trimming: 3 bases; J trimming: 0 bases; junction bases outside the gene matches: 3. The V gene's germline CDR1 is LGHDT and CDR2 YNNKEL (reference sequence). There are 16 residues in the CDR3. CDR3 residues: CASSHATGGSYNEQFF. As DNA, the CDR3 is TGTGCCAGCAGCCATGCGACAGGGGGCTCCTACAATGAGCAGTTCTTC.

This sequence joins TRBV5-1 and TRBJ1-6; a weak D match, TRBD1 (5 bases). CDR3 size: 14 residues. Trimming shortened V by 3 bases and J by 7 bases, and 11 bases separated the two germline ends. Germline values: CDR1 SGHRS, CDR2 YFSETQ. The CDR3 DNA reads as TGCGCCAGCAGCTGGGGCATAGGAAATTCACCCCTCCACTTT. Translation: CASSWGIGNSPLHF.

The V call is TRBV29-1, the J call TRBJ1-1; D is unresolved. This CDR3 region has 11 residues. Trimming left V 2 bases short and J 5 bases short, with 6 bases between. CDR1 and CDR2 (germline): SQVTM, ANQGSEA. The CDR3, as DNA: TGCAGCGTTGAATCGAGGACTGAAGCTTTCTTT. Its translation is CSVESRTEAFF.

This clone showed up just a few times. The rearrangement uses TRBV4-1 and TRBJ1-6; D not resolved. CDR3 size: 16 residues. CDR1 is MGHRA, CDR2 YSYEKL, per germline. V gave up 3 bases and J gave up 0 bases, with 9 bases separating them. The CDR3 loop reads CASSQLISSYNSPLHF. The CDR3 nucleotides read TGCGCCAGCAGCCAGCTAATAAGCTCCTATAATTCACCCCTCCACTTT.

The CDR3 here is CASSWGLQETQYF. The CDR3 bases are TGTGCCAGCAGCTGGGGACTTCAAGAGACCCAGTACTTC. The chain recombines TRBV7-2 with TRBJ2-5; a weak D match, TRBD2 (6 bases). There are 13 residues in the CDR3. Germline V gives CDR1 SGHTA, CDR2 FQGNSA. With 4 bases removed from V and 2 bases from J, the gap between germline ends came to 8 bases.

In DNA, the CDR3 is TGCGCCAGCAGCTTGAGCTTCCAGGGCACAGATACGCAGTATTTT. This translates into CASSLSFQGTDTQYF. The rearrangement uses TRBV5-1 and TRBJ2-3; no clear D. CDR3 size: 15 residues. CDR1 SGHRS and CDR2 YFSETQ come from the germline V gene. With 1 base removed from V and 1 base from J, the gap between germline ends came to 10 bases.

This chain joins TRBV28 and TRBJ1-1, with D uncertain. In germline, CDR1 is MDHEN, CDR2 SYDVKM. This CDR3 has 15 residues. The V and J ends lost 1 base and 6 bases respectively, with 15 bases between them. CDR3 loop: CASSLSQVHFPEAFF. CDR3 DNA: TGTGCCAGCAGTTTATCGCAGGTTCACTTCCCTGAAGCTTTCTTT. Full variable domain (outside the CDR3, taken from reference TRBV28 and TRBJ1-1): DVKVTQSSRYLVKRTGEKVFLECVQDMDHENMFWYRQDPGLGLRLIYFSYDVKMKEKGDIPEGYSVSREKKERFSLILESASTNQTSMYLCASSLSQVHFPEAFFGQGTRLTVV.

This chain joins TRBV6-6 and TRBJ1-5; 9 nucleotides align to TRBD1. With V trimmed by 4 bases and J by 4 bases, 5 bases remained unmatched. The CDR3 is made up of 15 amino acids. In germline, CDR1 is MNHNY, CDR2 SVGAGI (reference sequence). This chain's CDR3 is CASSFTTGGNQPQHF. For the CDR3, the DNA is TGTGCCAGCAGTTTCACGACAGGGGGAAATCAGCCCCAGCATTTT.

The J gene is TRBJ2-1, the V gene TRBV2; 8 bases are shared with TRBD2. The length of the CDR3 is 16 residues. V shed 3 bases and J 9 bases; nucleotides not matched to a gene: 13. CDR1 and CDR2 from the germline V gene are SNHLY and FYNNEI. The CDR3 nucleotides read TGTGCCAGCAGTGAGGGCCGTACTTCGGCGGGGGGTGAGCAGTTCTTC. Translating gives CASSEGRTSAGGEQFF.

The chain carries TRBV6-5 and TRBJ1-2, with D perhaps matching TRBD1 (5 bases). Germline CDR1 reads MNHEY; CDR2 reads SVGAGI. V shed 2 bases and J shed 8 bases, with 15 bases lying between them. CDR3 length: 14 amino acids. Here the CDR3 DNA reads TGTGCCAGCAGTTACCAGATTCAGGGCCGGGGCTACACCTTC. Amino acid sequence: CASSYQIQGRGYTF.

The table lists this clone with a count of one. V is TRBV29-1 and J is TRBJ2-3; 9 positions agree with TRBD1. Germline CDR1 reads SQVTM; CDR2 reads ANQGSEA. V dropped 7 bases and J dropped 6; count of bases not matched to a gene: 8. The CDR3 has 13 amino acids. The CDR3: CSAETGGVDTQYF. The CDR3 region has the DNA TGCAGCGCCGAGACAGGGGGGGTTGATACGCAGTATTTT.

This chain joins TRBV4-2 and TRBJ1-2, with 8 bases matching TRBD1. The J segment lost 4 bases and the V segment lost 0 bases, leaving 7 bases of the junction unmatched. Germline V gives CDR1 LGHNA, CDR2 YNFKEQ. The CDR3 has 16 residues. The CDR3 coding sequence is TGTGCCAGCAGCCAAGATGTCCAGGGGGCCTCCTATGGCTACACCTTC. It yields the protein CASSQDVQGASYGYTF.

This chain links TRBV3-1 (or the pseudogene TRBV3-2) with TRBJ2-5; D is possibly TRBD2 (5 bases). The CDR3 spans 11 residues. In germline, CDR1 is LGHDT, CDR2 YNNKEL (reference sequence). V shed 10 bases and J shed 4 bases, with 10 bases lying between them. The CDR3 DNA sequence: TGTGCCACTCGCGGGTCAGAGACCCAGTACTTC. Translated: CATRGSETQYF.

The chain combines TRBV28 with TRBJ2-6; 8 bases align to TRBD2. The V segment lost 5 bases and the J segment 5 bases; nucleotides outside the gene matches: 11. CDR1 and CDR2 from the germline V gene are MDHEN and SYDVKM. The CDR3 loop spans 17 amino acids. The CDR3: CASSPPGLARRANVLTF. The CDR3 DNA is TGTGCCAGCAGTCCCCCCGGACTAGCTAGAAGGGCCAACGTCCTGACTTTC. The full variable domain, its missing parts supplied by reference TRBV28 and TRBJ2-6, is DVKVTQSSRYLVKRTGEKVFLECVQDMDHENMFWYRQDPGLGLRLIYFSYDVKMKEKGDIPEGYSVSREKKERFSLILESASTNQTSMYLCASSPPGLARRANVLTFGAGSRLTVL.

This CDR3 reads CASSLGDSQTPYEQYF. The CDR3 coding sequence is TGCGCCAGCAGCTTGGGGGACAGCCAAACTCCCTACGAGCAGTACTTC. The chain links TRBV5-1 to TRBJ2-7; 7 nucleotides agree with TRBD1. The CDR3 consists of 16 residues. V shed 0 bases, J shed 2 bases, and the junction held 8 bases outside the gene matches. Germline lookup yields CDR1 SGHRS and CDR2 YFSETQ.

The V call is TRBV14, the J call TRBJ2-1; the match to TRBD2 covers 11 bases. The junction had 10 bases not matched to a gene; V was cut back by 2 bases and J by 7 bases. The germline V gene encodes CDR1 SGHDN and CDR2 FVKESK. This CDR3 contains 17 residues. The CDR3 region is CASSQFVAGGPINEQFF. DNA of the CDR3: TGTGCCAGCAGCCAATTTGTAGCGGGGGGGCCAATTAATGAGCAGTTCTTC.

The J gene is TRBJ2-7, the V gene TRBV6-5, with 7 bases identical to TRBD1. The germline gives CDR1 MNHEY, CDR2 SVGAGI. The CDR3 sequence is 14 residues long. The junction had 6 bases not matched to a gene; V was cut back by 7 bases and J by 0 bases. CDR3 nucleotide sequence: TGTGCCAGCACCCGGACAGGAAGCTCCTACGAGCAGTACTTC. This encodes CASTRTGSSYEQYF.

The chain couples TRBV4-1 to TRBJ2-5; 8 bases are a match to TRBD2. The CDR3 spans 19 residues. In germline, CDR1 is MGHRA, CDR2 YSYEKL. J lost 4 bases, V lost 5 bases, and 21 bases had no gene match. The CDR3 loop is CASSSKPRLGAGRGETQYF. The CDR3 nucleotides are TGCGCCAGCAGCTCCAAGCCAAGGCTCGGGGCCGGGAGGGGAGAGACCCAGTACTTC.

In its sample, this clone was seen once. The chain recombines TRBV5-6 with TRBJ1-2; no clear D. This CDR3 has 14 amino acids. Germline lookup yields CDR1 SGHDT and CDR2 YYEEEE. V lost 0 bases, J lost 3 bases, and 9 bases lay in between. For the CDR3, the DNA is TGTGCCAGCAGCTTGGCGGGGAGGGACTATGGCTACACCTTC. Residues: CASSLAGRDYGYTF.